This T cell receptor beta chain was sequenced in a study of OX40 agonist ivuxolimab in advanced cancers. Study-wide results and limits: A proportion of nonresponders additionally exhibited low normalized T-cell clonal expansion. Clones of CD4+ and CD8+ blood T cells grew by week 6 at doses of 0.1 to 3.0 mg/kg.

The CDR3 totals 14 residues. CDR1 is WNHNN and CDR2 is SYGVQD in the germline V gene (reference sequence). Trimming shortened V by 3 bases and J by 0 bases, and 9 bases separated the two germline ends. This clone came up once. The antigen is undetermined. Here immunoSEQ multiplex PCR was the method, and the copy in TCRdb shows in-frame clones only, minus some. The sample has some 79,000 clones, 80% to 90% seen once. The chain recombines TRBV10-1 with TRBJ2-7, with a possible D match to TRBD2 (5 bases). This receptor was taken from an adult with an advanced solid tumor such as melanoma, head and neck, liver or kidney cancer. Sample: CD4+ or CD8+ T cells sorted from blood, taken in a trial of the OX40 agonist ivuxolimab. Here the CDR3 reads CASSESLGSYEQYF. DNA for the CDR3: TGCGCCAGCAGTGAATCACTAGGCTCCTACGAGCAGTACTTC.